The 17 T cell receptor beta chains presented below share a single source sample, sequenced in a study of STAT5B mutations in CD4+ large granular lymphocyte leukemia. Only in-frame clones appear in the TCRdb table, and some are missing; sequencing was by immunoSEQ multiplex PCR. The repertoire consists of around 4,800 clones, with 80% occurring once and the leading ten covering approximately 8%. Material: PBMCs. The source of these receptors is a man aged 70 or older with CD4+ T-cell large granular lymphocyte leukemia.

The chain is built from TRBV5-4 and TRBJ2-3; 15 positions agree with TRBD2. The CDR3 consists of 20 residues. Germline loops: CDR1 SGHNT, CDR2 YYREEE (reference sequence). Trimming removed 1 base from V and 1 base from J; junction bases left unmatched: 10. The DNA of the CDR3 is TGTGCCAGCAGCTTGTTAGGGACTAGCGGGAGGAGTCTCGGCACAGATACGCAGTATTTT. Protein product: CASSLLGTSGRSLGTDTQYF.

The CDR3 here is CASSLGLAASYEQYF. CDR3 coding DNA: TGCGCCAGCAGCCTGGGACTAGCGGCGTCCTACGAGCAGTACTTC. The chain links TRBV5-1 to TRBJ2-7, with 11 bases lining up with TRBD2. The CDR3 loop spans 15 amino acids. Germline V lookup: CDR1 SGHRS, CDR2 YFSETQ. The V and J ends lost 4 bases and 1 base, in that order; junction bases with no gene match: 4. Variable domain in full (rest from reference TRBV5-1 and TRBJ2-7): KAGVTQTPRYLIKTRGQQVTLSCSPISGHRSVSWYQQTPGQGLQFLFEYFSETQRNKGNFPGRFSGRQFSNSRSEMNVSTLELGDSALYLCASSLGLAASYEQYFGPGTRLTVT.

The chain combines TRBV7-2 with TRBJ2-5; D possibly corresponds to TRBD2 (5 bases). The CDR3 length is 15 residues. In germline, CDR1 is SGHTA, CDR2 FQGNSA. Trimming stripped 3 bases from V and 4 bases from J, with 15 bases between. DNA for the CDR3: TGTGCCAGCAGCTTCAACGGGATAATCGTAGAGACCCAGTACTTC. As protein: CASSFNGIIVETQYF. The whole variable domain, remainder taken from reference TRBV7-2 and TRBJ2-5, is GAGVSQSPSNKVTEKGKDVELRCDPISGHTALYWYRQSLGQGLEFLIYFQGNSAPDKSGLPSDRFSAERTGGSVSTLTIQRTQQEDSAVYLCASSFNGIIVETQYFGPGTRLLVL.

The chain links TRBV19 to TRBJ2-7; 7 nucleotides line up with TRBD1. Germline V gene lookup returns CDR1 LNHDA and CDR2 SQIVND (reference sequence). Trimming cost V 2 bases and J 0 bases; bases outside gene matches: 10. The CDR3 has 17 residues. CDR3 DNA sequence: TGTGCCAGTAGTATACCGAGGACAGGATCGATCTCCTACGAGCAGTACTTC. Translated: CASSIPRTGSISYEQYF.

The chain uses TRBV11-2 and TRBJ2-7; 12 bases fit TRBD1. V was clipped by 0 bases and J by 6 bases; unmatched bases: 6. The CDR3 loop spans 16 amino acids. The V gene's germline CDR1 is SGHAT and CDR2 FQNNGV. CDR3 in DNA: TGTGCCAGCAGCTTAGAATTAGGGACAGGGGGCGGCGAGCAGTACGTC. Translating it yields CASSLELGTGGGEQYV.

The chain joins TRBV7-9 to TRBJ1-5; D is ambiguous. With 5 bases removed from V and 0 bases from J, the gap between germline ends came to 11 bases. The CDR3 has 15 residues. Germline V CDR1 and CDR2: SEHNR, FQNEAQ (reference sequence). The DNA of the CDR3 is TGTGCCAGCAGCCCCCGTGGTAATAGCAATCAGCCCCAGCATTTT. Amino acid sequence: CASSPRGNSNQPQHF.

V usage is TRBV7-2 and J usage is TRBJ2-3; a weak D match, TRBD2 (6 bases). The CDR3 is made up of 16 amino acids. Germline lookup yields CDR1 SGHTA and CDR2 FQGNSA. Between the trimmed V and J ends, which lost 8 bases and 0 bases, there was a span of 18 bases. The CDR3 DNA is TGTGCCAGCGGCATGCGCGGGGCGGCTAGCACAGATACGCAGTATTTT. Residues: CASGMRGAASTDTQYF.

This chain joins TRBV5-1 and TRBJ2-1, with D uncertain. V gave up 7 bases and J gave up 8 bases, with 13 bases separating them. The V gene's germline CDR1 is SGHRS and CDR2 YFSETQ. The CDR3 sequence is 12 residues long. The CDR3 protein is CASSIGIDEQFF. In DNA form, the CDR3 reads TGCGCCAGCTCAATAGGGATCGATGAGCAGTTCTTC.

This sequence joins TRBV5-4 and TRBJ2-3; the D gene is possibly TRBD2 (5 bases). Per germline, CDR1 SGHNT and CDR2 YYREEE (reference sequence). The CDR3 has 15 amino acids. Trimming cost V 0 bases and J 0 bases, with 8 bases left between them. CDR3 residues: CASSLGGSSTDTQYF. The CDR3 nucleotides are TGTGCCAGCAGCTTGGGCGGGTCTAGCACAGATACGCAGTATTTT.

The gene calls are TRBV7-9 and TRBJ2-1; D possibly corresponds to TRBD2 (5 bases). CDR1 and CDR2 from the germline V gene are SEHNR and FQNEAQ (reference sequence). The length of the CDR3 is 14 residues. V lost 5 bases to trimming and J lost 1 base, with 9 bases between them. The CDR3 DNA is TGTGCCAGCAGCCCTACTAGTTCCTACAATGAGCAGTTCTTC. Translation: CASSPTSSYNEQFF.

This clone appeared once. The chain joins TRBV27 to TRBJ1-4; weak D call: TRBD1 (5 bases). Germline CDR1 reads MNHEY; CDR2 reads SMNVEV (reference sequence). Trimming took 5 bases from V and 4 from J, leaving 17 bases between them. This CDR3 is 16 amino acids long. The CDR3 protein is CASSLPHGTVNEKLFF. In DNA, the CDR3 is TGTGCCAGCAGTCTTCCTCACGGGACGGTTAATGAAAAACTGTTTTTT. The full variable domain, completed using reference TRBV27 and TRBJ1-4, is EAQVTQNPRYLITVTGKKLTVTCSQNMNHEYMSWYRQDPGLGLRQIYYSMNVEVTDKGDVPEGYKVSRKEKRNFPLILESPSPNQTSLYFCASSLPHGTVNEKLFFGSGTQLSVL.

This clone is a singleton in its sample. At one end, the junction sequence differs from germline, possibly due to a read error. The rearrangement uses TRBV6-4 and TRBJ2-3, with D maybe TRBD2 (5 bases). CDR3 length: 14 amino acids. Germline V gene data show CDR1 as MRHNA and CDR2 as SNTAGT. Written as DNA, the CDR3 is TGTGCCAGCAGGGACTCCCAAGCATCCGATACGCAGTATTTT. Protein: CASRDSQASDTQYF.

This chain links TRBV11-2 with TRBJ2-5; D is ambiguous. Trimming cost V 0 bases and J 4 bases, with 15 bases left between them. Germline V gives CDR1 SGHAT, CDR2 FQNNGV. The CDR3 contains 16 residues. The DNA of the CDR3 is TGTGCCAGCAGCTTAGATCTCAGTGGTTTGGGAGAGACCCAGTACTTC. Protein: CASSLDLSGLGETQYF.

CDR3 bases: TGTGCCAGCAGCCAAGATGTAGGGGCCACGTTCATGAACACTGAAGCTTTCTTT. It is translated as CASSQDVGATFMNTEAFF. The V and J genes are TRBV14 and TRBJ1-1, with D perhaps matching TRBD1 (5 bases). Germline V gene lookup returns CDR1 SGHDN and CDR2 FVKESK. The CDR3 runs 18 residues. V was shortened by 0 bases and J by 0 bases, with 17 bases between the two germline ends.

V and J are TRBV7-7 and TRBJ2-1; possible D gene TRBD2, 5 bases. Trimming removed 5 bases at V and 5 bases at J, with 13 bases between. Per the germline V gene, CDR1 is SSHAT and CDR2 is FNYEAQ (reference sequence). The CDR3 is made up of 14 amino acids. CDR3 DNA: TGTGCCAGCAGCCGGTCAGCGGTCAACAATGAGCAGTTCTTC. Translating gives CASSRSAVNNEQFF.

The chain has TRBV4-1 and TRBJ2-2; no firm D call. This CDR3 has 16 amino acids. Germline CDR1 reads MGHRA; CDR2 reads YSYEKL. The ends were cut back, 1 base at V and 4 bases at J, with 13 bases in the middle. CDR3 bases: TGCGCCAGCAGCCAAGGGTCTGAACAAATCACCGGGGAGCTGTTTTTT. It encodes CASSQGSEQITGELFF.

CDR3: CASISSIGEQYF. The CDR3 coding sequence is TGTGCCAGCATTTCCTCCATAGGCGAGCAGTACTTC. The chain uses TRBV5-4 and TRBJ2-5; no clear D gene. The J call is doubtful: the DNA matches TRBJ2-7 better. Germline V gives CDR1 SGHNT, CDR2 YYREEE (reference sequence). The CDR3 covers 12 residues.